The clone carrying this TCR beta chain was observed a handful of times. No antigen is known for it. In the source study's methods: Junction-only immunoSEQ data arrived without quality scores, meaning filtering differed. Method: immunoSEQ multiplex PCR; TCRdb's copy keeps in-frame clones and lacks some. That table is the source of V, J and clone size, and D and trimming were worked out from the DNA. The table has 110,000 or so clones, more than 65% seen once. This sample is part of a study of shared clonotypes between healthy human individuals. Broader study findings: Sampling was confined to blood; repertoires within tissues likely differ. A few donors shared approximately 5% of their naive CD4 clonotypes.

Germline V gene data show CDR1 as LGHNA and CDR2 as YNFKEQ. This CDR3 has 12 residues. Trimming removed 5 bases at V and 3 bases at J, with 7 bases between. CD45RO+ cells joined CCR7-negative CD45RA+ TemRA cells to form CD8 memory. This TCR derives from a woman in her thirties in good health. Sequencing was carried out using memory CD8+ T cells sorted from blood. Subset denoted: CD45RO+ cells pooled with CCR7-negative TemRA cells. V and J are TRBV4-2 and TRBJ1-1; D call uncertain. CDR3 DNA: TGTGCCAGCAGCTTCATGGACACTGAAGCTTTCTTT. Translation gives CASSFMDTEAFF.